Below, 23 T cell receptor beta chains from the same sample are listed, as sequenced in a study of blood T cells in healthy people across ages. The use of a sample-barcoded 5' primer and a J-beta primer mix characterized a second PCR of about 7 to 12 cycles. One entry per CDR3 protein, called by TCRdb with MiXCR from the 5' RACE reads. Of almost 1 million distinct CDR3 sequences in the sample, about 53% were seen once. Input material: blood. The receptors were sampled from a woman aged 55-70 years in good health.

This sequence joins TRBV7-9 and TRBJ2-3; 8 nucleotides line up with TRBD2. The CDR3 contains 20 residues. Germline V gene sequence: CDR1 SEHNR, CDR2 FQNEAQ (reference sequence). V gave up 5 bases and J gave up 0 bases; unmatched junction bases: 19. The CDR3 region has the DNA TGTGCCAGCAGCCCCGCGGGGGGACTTAGCTACGTACCTAGCACAGATACGCAGTATTTT. It encodes CASSPAGGLSYVPSTDTQYF.

This clonotype was seen more than once but under ten times. V and J are TRBV7-2 and TRBJ2-5, with TRBD1 as a possible D gene (6 bases). In germline, CDR1 is SGHTA, CDR2 FQGNSA. V lost 6 bases and J lost 0, with 11 bases in between. This CDR3 has 14 residues. CDR3 in amino acids: CASRKRDNQETQYF. The CDR3 DNA is TGTGCCAGCAGAAAGAGGGACAACCAAGAGACCCAGTACTTC.

This clonotype has only a few counts. This rearrangement joins TRBV11-2 to TRBJ2-5, with 9 nucleotides matching TRBD2. The germline V gene has CDR1 SGHAT and CDR2 FQNNGV. The CDR3 runs to 15 residues. The V segment lost 4 bases and the J segment 4 bases; nucleotides outside the gene matches: 7. In DNA form, the CDR3 reads TGTGCCAGCAGCTCCAAGCGAGCGGGAGGAGAGACCCAGTACTTC. It encodes CASSSKRAGGETQYF.

CDR3 amino acids: CSARELAGSYEQFF. CDR3 bases: TGCAGTGCCCGGGAACTAGCGGGAAGTTATGAGCAGTTCTTC. The V and J genes are TRBV20-1 and TRBJ2-1; 10 nucleotides line up with TRBD2. With V trimmed by 6 bases and J by 8 bases, 10 bases remained unmatched. The CDR3 runs 14 residues. Germline CDR1 DFQATT, CDR2 SNEGSKA (reference sequence).

This clonotype occurred a few times. The gene calls are TRBV7-9 and TRBJ2-5; 7 positions match TRBD2. Germline V lookup: CDR1 SEHNR, CDR2 FQNEAQ (reference sequence). V shed 2 bases and J 2 bases; nucleotides not matched to a gene: 5. This CDR3 has 15 amino acids. CDR3 in amino acids: CASSLPLAEQETQYF. The CDR3 DNA sequence: TGTGCCAGCAGCTTACCCCTAGCGGAACAAGAGACCCAGTACTTC.

Only a few counts were recorded for this clonotype. CDR3 sequence (DNA): TGTGCCAGCAGCTGGGGGGGTCCAAATGGCGAAAACATTCAGTACTTC. As protein: CASSWGGPNGENIQYF. The V call is TRBV5-6, the J call TRBJ2-4; 7 nucleotides match TRBD2. V trimming: 3 bases; J trimming: 5 bases; junction bases outside the gene matches: 11. The CDR3 extends over 16 amino acids. Germline V gene sequence: CDR1 SGHDT, CDR2 YYEEEE.

The chain links TRBV20-1 to TRBJ2-7; weak D call: TRBD1 (6 bases). CDR1 and CDR2 (germline): DFQATT, SNEGSKA (reference sequence). The CDR3 extends over 12 amino acids. V gave up 6 bases and J gave up 1 base, with 10 bases separating them. CDR3 coding DNA: TGCAGTGCCAACAGGGTTTCCTACGAGCAGTACTTC. It translates to CSANRVSYEQYF.

Of note for this clonotype: At one end the junction does not follow the germline gene, possibly because of a read error. The V and J genes are TRBV7-9 and TRBJ2-1; the D gene is possibly TRBD1 (5 bases). The CDR3 extends over 14 amino acids. Germline lookup yields CDR1 SEHNR and CDR2 FQNEAQ (reference sequence). The CDR3 here is CASSLMQGHNEQFF. The CDR3 region has the DNA TGTGCCAGCAGCTTAATGCAGGGCCACAACGAGCAGTTCTTC.

This chain joins TRBV20-1 and TRBJ1-2, with D unresolved. The CDR3 totals 11 residues. V dropped 6 bases and J dropped 8 bases, with 13 bases sitting between them. CDR1 is DFQATT, CDR2 SNEGSKA, per germline (reference sequence). CDR3: CSAVNGIGYTF. The DNA for the CDR3 is TGCAGTGCCGTAAATGGGATCGGCTACACCTTC.

For the CDR3, the DNA is TGTGCCATCAGCGGTCAGGGGATAGGCACTGAAGCTTTCTTT. It translates to CAISGQGIGTEAFF. This rearrangement joins TRBV10-3 to TRBJ1-1; maybe TRBD1 (6 bases). Germline-derived CDR1 and CDR2 are ENHRY and SYGVKD. The CDR3 runs 14 residues. Trimming removed 6 bases at V and 4 bases at J, with 15 bases between.

This clonotype has just a few counts. J is TRBJ2-3 and V is TRBV7-2; TRBD2 agrees at 8 bases. Unmatched junction bases numbered 6, after V lost 5 bases and J lost 2 bases. In germline, CDR1 is SGHTA, CDR2 FQGNSA. The CDR3 spans 15 residues. CDR3 coding DNA: TGTGCCAGCAGCCAGAGCGGGAGTTTCACAGATACGCAGTATTTT. This codes for CASSQSGSFTDTQYF.

This sequence joins TRBV4-2 and TRBJ2-2, with D perhaps matching TRBD2 (6 bases). The CDR3 length is 17 residues. Germline lookup yields CDR1 LGHNA and CDR2 YNFKEQ. V shed 0 bases and J shed 6 bases, with 17 bases lying between them. The CDR3 region is CASSQDDGGGWAGELFF. In DNA form, the CDR3 reads TGTGCCAGCAGCCAAGATGATGGCGGAGGGTGGGCCGGGGAGCTGTTTTTT.

The chain couples TRBV10-3 to TRBJ2-4; the match to TRBD1 covers 8 bases. The J call may be wrong; the DNA end is better matched by TRBJ2-5. The CDR3 is made up of 12 amino acids. Per germline, CDR1 ENHRY and CDR2 SYGVKD. The CDR3 here is CAIRTGEETQYF. The CDR3 DNA reads as TGTGCCATCAGGACAGGGGAGGAGACCCAGTACTTC.

The J gene is TRBJ1-5, the V gene TRBV20-1; 7 bases line up with TRBD1. The length of the CDR3 is 14 residues. V trimming: 3 bases; J trimming: 2 bases; junction bases outside the gene matches: 4. Germline V gene lookup returns CDR1 DFQATT and CDR2 SNEGSKA (reference sequence). CDR3 in amino acids: CSARGGGGNQPQHF. In nucleotides, the CDR3 is TGCAGTGCTAGGGGAGGGGGCGGCAATCAGCCCCAGCATTTT.

The gene calls are TRBV12-3 or TRBV12-4 and TRBJ2-4; D is perhaps TRBD2 (6 bases). This CDR3 comprises 13 residues. V dropped 6 bases and J dropped 14 bases, with 20 bases sitting between them. CDR3 sequence: CASSPRFGGRKYF. The CDR3, as DNA: TGTGCCAGCAGCCCTCGTTTCGGGGGTAGGAAGTACTTC.

This chain uses TRBV6-2 or TRBV6-3 with TRBJ1-5; D is perhaps TRBD1 (5 bases). This CDR3 contains 12 residues. V dropped 6 bases and J dropped 9 bases, with 12 bases sitting between them. Germline CDR1 is MNHEY and CDR2 is SVGEGT. The CDR3 is CASRAGSRPQHF. CDR3 DNA sequence: TGTGCCAGCAGAGCAGGGTCTCGGCCCCAGCATTTT.

This clonotype showed up just a few times. V usage is TRBV6-1 and J usage is TRBJ1-5; the match to TRBD1 covers 9 bases. With V trimmed by 8 bases and J by 4 bases, 9 bases remained unmatched. The CDR3 spans 15 residues. Germline lookup yields CDR1 MNHNS and CDR2 SASEGT. This CDR3 is CASLQGQGLNQPQHF. Written as DNA, the CDR3 is TGTGCCAGCCTACAGGGACAGGGTCTAAATCAGCCCCAGCATTTT.

This clonotype was seen repeatedly, ten times or more. This rearrangement joins TRBV7-8 to TRBJ2-1; 11 bases are shared with TRBD1. V gave up 1 base and J gave up 8 bases; unmatched junction bases: 7. Germline CDR1 reads SGHVS; CDR2 reads FQNEAQ. This CDR3 contains 16 residues. The CDR3 DNA reads TGTGCCAGCAGCTTAGAGCGGACAGGGGGCCTGGATGAGCAGTTCTTC. Amino acid sequence: CASSLERTGGLDEQFF.

The sample holds a few counts of this clonotype. The CDR3 is CATSDVTGPTDTQYF. DNA for the CDR3: TGTGCCACCAGTGATGTGACAGGGCCAACAGATACGCAGTATTTT. The genes are TRBV24-1 and TRBJ2-3; 7 bases fit TRBD1. Losses at the gene ends were 3 bases for V and 3 bases for J; bases not matched to a gene: 5. Germline V gene data show CDR1 as KGHDR and CDR2 as SFDVKD. The CDR3 consists of 15 residues.

The chain uses TRBV12-3 or TRBV12-4 and TRBJ2-7; 9 nucleotides line up with TRBD2. Trimming at V came to 6 bases and at J to 6 bases, leaving 18 bases not matched to a gene. The CDR3 loop spans 17 amino acids. The DNA for the CDR3 is TGTGCCAGCAGCCAGGGATCACTATTAGCGGGAGTCCGCGAGCAGTACTTC. Translated, it gives CASSQGSLLAGVREQYF.

This chain connects TRBV11-2 to TRBJ2-7, with 7 positions matching TRBD1. The CDR3 runs 14 residues. The germline V gene has CDR1 SGHAT and CDR2 FQNNGV. J gave up 0 bases and V 7 bases, and 6 bases lay outside the gene matches. The CDR3 spells CASKGQRSSYEQYF. CDR3 nucleotide sequence: TGTGCCAGCAAGGGACAGCGCAGCTCCTACGAGCAGTACTTC.

This clonotype was seen once. The chain employs TRBV10-3 and TRBJ1-5; 8 bases match TRBD1. V was pared by 11 bases and J by 5 bases, with 8 bases of the junction left unmatched. Germline lookup yields CDR1 ENHRY and CDR2 SYGVKD. The CDR3 is 13 residues long. CDR3 sequence reads: CASRGQLDQPQHF. The DNA of the CDR3 is TGTGCCTCCAGGGGGCAGCTAGATCAGCCCCAGCATTTT.

With respect to this clonotype: A much larger clone differs by one base, so this may be a read error. The chain combines TRBV29-1 with TRBJ2-5; possibly TRBD1 or TRBD2 for D (5 bases each). The J call is uncertain, as TRBJ2-7 better fits the DNA end. Germline V gene lookup returns CDR1 SQVTM and CDR2 ANQGSEA. This CDR3 is 15 amino acids long. The CDR3 bases are TGCAGCGTTGAGTTCACCCGGGGCACCCGCGGCGAGCAGTACTTC. The encoded protein is CSVEFTRGTRGEQYF.